The 29 T cell receptor beta chains listed next were all sequenced from one sample in a study of shared clonotypes between healthy human individuals. Here immunoSEQ multiplex PCR was the method, and the copy in TCRdb shows in-frame clones only, minus some. The sample lists roughly 700,000 clones, around 74% occurring once. The sample was memory CD4+ T cells sorted from blood. This sample's subset: CD45RA-negative fraction. These receptors were collected from a woman aged 30 to 39 in good health.

This clone was counted ten times or more. V is TRBV19 and J is TRBJ2-1; D may match TRBD1 or TRBD2 (5 bases each). In germline, CDR1 is LNHDA, CDR2 SQIVND (reference sequence). Trimming removed 8 bases at V and 5 bases at J, with 19 bases between. The CDR3 length is 15 residues. CDR3 bases: TGTGCCAGTCCCGGTTATGGGACGGGAAACAATGAGCAGTTCTTC. Translated, it gives CASPGYGTGNNEQFF.

CDR3 DNA: TGTGCCAGCAGTGAATATGGGGCTGGAAACACCATATATTTT. The encoded protein is CASSEYGAGNTIYF. The chain couples TRBV6-1 to TRBJ1-3; D is uncertain. CDR3 length: 14 amino acids. Germline V gene sequence: CDR1 MNHNS, CDR2 SASEGT. The ends were cut back, 2 bases at V and 2 bases at J, with 7 bases in the middle.

As to this clone: This sample includes further DNA sequences coding for the same CDR3. The V and J genes are TRBV5-1 and TRBJ2-1; TRBD2 agrees at 10 bases. Germline CDR1 reads SGHRS; CDR2 reads YFSETQ. The CDR3 length is 15 residues. Trimming cost V 4 bases and J 4 bases; bases outside gene matches: 5. The CDR3 loop reads CASSSASGSYNEQFF. CDR3 in DNA: TGCGCCAGCAGCAGCGCTAGCGGGAGTTACAATGAGCAGTTCTTC.

As for this clone: Other nucleotide sequences from this sample produce the same CDR3. This chain joins TRBV27 and TRBJ2-6, with D tentatively TRBD1 or TRBD2 (5 bases each). Germline V gives CDR1 MNHEY, CDR2 SMNVEV (reference sequence). V was trimmed by 3 bases and J by 4 bases, leaving 10 bases between them. This CDR3 is built from 15 residues. CDR3: CASSFWGSGANVLTF. The CDR3 nucleotides are TGTGCCAGCAGTTTTTGGGGGTCCGGGGCCAACGTCCTGACTTTC.

The V gene is TRBV10-3, the J gene TRBJ1-2; D not resolved. CDR3 length equals 14 residues. V lost 2 bases and J 0 bases, leaving 7 bases between the germline ends. Germline CDR1 and CDR2: ENHRY and SYGVKD. CDR3 protein: CAISEMASNYGYTF. The CDR3 DNA is TGTGCCATCAGTGAGATGGCTTCTAACTATGGCTACACCTTC.

To note about this clone: Distinct nucleotide sequences in the sample also encode this CDR3. This chain joins TRBV28 and TRBJ1-5; D is uncertain. Trimming cost V 5 bases and J 7 bases, with 9 bases left between them. Germline V gene lookup returns CDR1 MDHEN and CDR2 SYDVKM. This CDR3 is built from 12 residues. The CDR3 region has the DNA TGTGCCAGCAGTCTCGAGGGACAGCCCCAGCATTTT. This sequence encodes CASSLEGQPQHF.

This sequence joins TRBV2 and TRBJ2-1; 12 bases fit TRBD1. The ends lost 6 bases at V and 8 bases at J; junction bases unmatched: 11. Germline assignment: CDR1 SNHLY and CDR2 FYNNEI. This CDR3 is 16 amino acids long. CDR3 amino acids: CASSVLPGQGAYEQFF. The CDR3 region has the DNA TGTGCCAGCAGCGTACTCCCGGGACAGGGGGCATATGAGCAGTTCTTC. The entire variable domain, with the rest obtained from reference TRBV2 and TRBJ2-1, is as follows: EPEVTQTPSHQVTQMGQEVILRCVPISNHLYFYWYRQILGQKVEFLVSFYNNEISEKSEIFDDQFSVERPDGSNFTLKIRSTKLEDSAMYFCASSVLPGQGAYEQFFGPGTRLTVL.

The rearrangement links TRBV11-2 to TRBJ2-7, with TRBD2 matching 7 bases. J was trimmed by 0 bases and V by 5 bases; bases with no gene match: 7. The CDR3 consists of 15 residues. Germline CDR1 SGHAT, CDR2 FQNNGV. CDR3 amino acids: CASSVSSGSSYEQYF. CDR3 nucleotide sequence: TGTGCCAGCAGCGTTTCTAGCGGTAGCTCCTACGAGCAGTACTTC.

This clone was observed a single time. This rearrangement joins TRBV7-9 to TRBJ1-2; D gene uncertain. The CDR3 is made up of 15 amino acids. Germline V lookup: CDR1 SEHNR, CDR2 FQNEAQ (reference sequence). V was pared by 8 bases and J by 2 bases, with 18 bases between. CDR3 sequence: CASLPPARWNYGYTF. In DNA, the CDR3 is TGTGCCAGCCTCCCCCCGGCCCGGTGGAACTATGGCTACACCTTC. The full variable domain, completed using reference TRBV7-9 and TRBJ1-2, is DTGVSQNPRHKITKRGQNVTFRCDPISEHNRLYWYRQTLGQGPEFLTYFQNEAQLEKSRLLSDRFSAERPKGSFSTLEIQRTEQGDSAMYLCASLPPARWNYGYTFGSGTRLTVV.

This rearrangement joins TRBV29-1 to TRBJ2-2, with 9 bases that match TRBD2. The trim removed 3 bases at V and 4 bases at J, leaving 6 bases unmatched. Looked up from germline, CDR1 is SQVTM and CDR2 is ANQGSEA. CDR3 length equals 15 residues. The CDR3 DNA reads as TGCAGCGTTGAGTTAGCGGGAGCGGGCACCGGGGAGCTGTTTTTT. Protein sequence: CSVELAGAGTGELFF.

This chain joins TRBV30 and TRBJ1-2; 8 bases are a match to TRBD1. V was pared by 4 bases and J by 12 bases, with 16 bases of the junction left unmatched. The CDR3 totals 14 residues. CDR1 GTSNPN and CDR2 SVGIG come from the germline V gene (reference sequence). CDR3 protein: CAWTTGTGAFFNTF. CDR3 nucleotides: TGTGCCTGGACAACCGGGACAGGAGCCTTTTTTAACACCTTC.

This clone was detected ten times or more. Other DNA sequences in the same sample also yield this CDR3. The rearrangement joins TRBV30 to TRBJ1-1, with a tentative D call TRBD1 (5 bases). V lost 3 bases and J 1 base, leaving 9 bases between the germline ends. Per germline, CDR1 GTSNPN and CDR2 SVGIG (reference sequence). This CDR3 is 13 amino acids long. The CDR3 DNA reads TGTGCCTGGAGAACGGGGCCGAACACTGAAGCTTTCTTT. Protein: CAWRTGPNTEAFF.

This rearrangement joins TRBV28 to TRBJ1-2; D gene ambiguous. V was shortened by 3 bases and J by 4 bases, with 6 bases between the two germline ends. Germline V gene lookup returns CDR1 MDHEN and CDR2 SYDVKM. CDR3 size: 12 residues. CDR3 coding DNA: TGTGCCAGCAGTTTTCGTACCTATGGCTACACCTTC. Translating it yields CASSFRTYGYTF.

This clone showed up just a few times. This chain's CDR3 is CASSSPDGIEQYF. CDR3 coding DNA: TGTGCCAGCAGCTCCCCGGACGGGATCGAGCAGTACTTC. The chain links TRBV11-2 to TRBJ2-7; a weak D match, TRBD2 (5 bases). Trimming pared 4 bases from V and 6 bases from J, leaving 13 bases between. The CDR3 loop spans 13 amino acids. From germline, CDR1 is SGHAT and CDR2 FQNNGV. The whole variable domain, remainder taken from reference TRBV11-2 and TRBJ2-7, is EAGVAQSPRYKIIEKRQSVAFWCNPISGHATLYWYQQILGQGPKLLIQFQNNGVVDDSQLPKDRFSAERLKGVDSTLKIQPAKLEDSAVYLCASSSPDGIEQYFGPGTRLTVT.

The V call is TRBV28, the J call TRBJ1-2; TRBD1 matches 8 bases. Per germline, CDR1 MDHEN and CDR2 SYDVKM. The CDR3 totals 18 residues. V was pared by 5 bases and J by 1 base, with 15 bases of the junction left unmatched. The CDR3 loop is CASSPPGQGAQSNYGYTF. Here the CDR3 DNA reads TGTGCCAGCAGTCCCCCGGGGCAGGGGGCACAGAGTAACTATGGCTACACCTTC.

The chain uses TRBV5-1 and TRBJ2-7; 8 bases agree with TRBD2. Germline CDR1 is SGHRS and CDR2 is YFSETQ. This CDR3 has 14 residues. The V segment lost 3 bases and the J segment 3 bases; nucleotides outside the gene matches: 5. The DNA of the CDR3 is TGCGCCAGCAGCTGGGGACTAGAAATCTACGAGCAGTACTTC. Translation: CASSWGLEIYEQYF.

The chain joins TRBV5-1 to TRBJ2-1; 7 bases are a match to TRBD2. The CDR3 extends over 14 amino acids. Per germline, CDR1 SGHRS and CDR2 YFSETQ. J was trimmed by 6 bases and V by 3 bases; bases with no gene match: 6. The CDR3 loop is CASSSLAGVNEQFF. CDR3 DNA: TGCGCCAGCAGCTCCCTGGCGGGGGTCAATGAGCAGTTCTTC.

The rearrangement uses TRBV23-1 and TRBJ1-5; D unresolved. TRBV23-1 has ORF status, its function being uncertain. This CDR3 is 13 amino acids long. The V gene lost 6 bases and the J gene lost 2 bases, with 8 bases spanning the gap. The CDR3 region has the DNA TGCGCCAGCAGATTCGACTGCAATCAGCCCCAGCATTTT. It is translated as CASRFDCNQPQHF.

The V and J genes are TRBV28 and TRBJ2-7; D is perhaps TRBD2 (6 bases). The CDR3 has 15 amino acids. CDR1 MDHEN and CDR2 SYDVKM come from the germline V gene. V was clipped by 5 bases and J by 1 base, with 15 bases between them. This chain's CDR3 is CASSTPGEGSYEQYF. The DNA of the CDR3 is TGTGCCAGCAGTACTCCGGGAGAGGGTTCCTACGAGCAGTACTTC.

This chain uses TRBV12-2 with TRBJ1-5. TRBV12-2 is a listed pseudogene. This CDR3 is built from 15 residues. CDR3 loop: CASRETRGACQPQHF. CDR3 DNA sequence: TGTGCAAGTCGCGAGACCCGGGGGGCATGTCAGCCCCAGCATTTT.

This sequence joins TRBV9 and TRBJ2-1; tentatively, D is TRBD1 or TRBD2 (6 bases each). Looked up from germline, CDR1 is SGDLS and CDR2 is YYNGEE. The V end lost 2 bases, the J end lost 9 bases, and 21 bases lay between the germline ends. The CDR3 has 16 amino acids. The CDR3 loop reads CASSVGGRLIQGEQFF. CDR3 DNA sequence: TGTGCCAGCAGCGTCGGGGGAAGACTAATACAGGGTGAGCAGTTCTTC.

This sequence joins TRBV28 and TRBJ1-2, with D maybe TRBD1 (5 bases). The CDR3 runs 15 residues. V was trimmed by 5 bases and J by 8 bases, leaving 21 bases between them. Germline CDR1 and CDR2: MDHEN and SYDVKM. CDR3 DNA: TGTGCCAGCAGTCCCCCCTTCTCAGGGCCTCTCGGCTACACCTTC. This encodes CASSPPFSGPLGYTF.

This clone was seen more than once but under ten times. J is TRBJ1-2 and V is TRBV5-1; TRBD1 might be the D (5 bases). Germline CDR1 is SGHRS and CDR2 is YFSETQ. This CDR3 is built from 14 residues. Trimming stripped 5 bases from V and 6 bases from J, with 17 bases between. CDR3 loop: CASREGKSVDGYTF. The DNA of the CDR3 is TGCGCCAGCAGAGAGGGGAAATCAGTGGATGGCTACACCTTC. Drawing the rest from reference TRBV5-1 and TRBJ1-2, the complete variable domain is KAGVTQTPRYLIKTRGQQVTLSCSPISGHRSVSWYQQTPGQGLQFLFEYFSETQRNKGNFPGRFSGRQFSNSRSEMNVSTLELGDSALYLCASREGKSVDGYTFGSGTRLTVV.

This chain links TRBV19 with TRBJ1-5; no reliable D call. This CDR3 is built from 11 residues. Looked up from germline, CDR1 is LNHDA and CDR2 is SQIVND (reference sequence). V was shortened by 5 bases and J by 10 bases, with 9 bases between the two germline ends. The CDR3 DNA reads TGTGCCAGTAGTTCCCCAGGACCCCAGCATTTT. It encodes CASSSPGPQHF.

The chain has TRBV4-1 and TRBJ2-1; D is ambiguous. Per the germline V gene, CDR1 is MGHRA and CDR2 is YSYEKL. This CDR3 contains 17 residues. With 3 bases removed from V and 2 bases from J, the gap between germline ends came to 17 bases. CDR3 sequence reads: CASSHGPGALPYNEQFF. In DNA, the CDR3 is TGCGCCAGCAGCCACGGCCCAGGAGCGCTTCCCTACAATGAGCAGTTCTTC.

The V and J genes are TRBV6-4 and TRBJ2-1; 12 bases are a match to TRBD2. V lost 3 bases and J lost 7; bases outside the gene matches: 7. The CDR3 covers 16 residues. CDR1 is MRHNA, CDR2 SNTAGT, per germline. The CDR3 here is CASSDETSGSWNEQFF. The CDR3 DNA reads as TGTGCCAGCAGTGATGAGACTAGCGGGAGTTGGAATGAGCAGTTCTTC.

A few counts support this clone. V is TRBV28 and J is TRBJ2-7; TRBD2 matches 14 bases. The germline gives CDR1 MDHEN, CDR2 SYDVKM. V lost 6 bases to trimming and J lost 3 bases; unmatched junction nucleotides: 10. This CDR3 has 17 amino acids. CDR3 sequence: CASRPGLAGVFSYEQYF. The CDR3 DNA reads as TGTGCCAGCAGACCGGGACTAGCGGGAGTATTTAGCTACGAGCAGTACTTC. The full variable domain, in which reference TRBV28 and TRBJ2-7 provide the parts outside the CDR3, is DVKVTQSSRYLVKRTGEKVFLECVQDMDHENMFWYRQDPGLGLRLIYFSYDVKMKEKGDIPEGYSVSREKKERFSLILESASTNQTSMYLCASRPGLAGVFSYEQYFGPGTRLTVT.

V gene TRBV4-2 combines with J gene TRBJ1-4; D not resolved. CDR1 is LGHNA, CDR2 YNFKEQ, per germline. CDR3 size: 15 residues. V was clipped by 0 bases and J by 5 bases, with 10 bases between them. Here the CDR3 DNA reads TGTGCCAGCAGCCAAGATCAACGGAGGAATGAAAAACTGTTTTTT. Protein: CASSQDQRRNEKLFF.

V usage is TRBV7-9 and J usage is TRBJ2-1; 7 positions match TRBD2. The CDR3 runs to 15 residues. The germline V gene has CDR1 SEHNR and CDR2 FQNEAQ (reference sequence). Losses at the gene ends were 7 bases for V and 7 bases for J; bases not matched to a gene: 13. CDR3 in amino acids: CASTLSGEGGNEQFF. CDR3 DNA sequence: TGTGCCAGCACCCTTTCGGGGGAGGGCGGTAATGAGCAGTTCTTC. Full variable domain (remainder filled in from reference TRBV7-9 and TRBJ2-1): DTGVSQNPRHKITKRGQNVTFRCDPISEHNRLYWYRQTLGQGPEFLTYFQNEAQLEKSRLLSDRFSAERPKGSFSTLEIQRTEQGDSAMYLCASTLSGEGGNEQFFGPGTRLTVL.